Each of the 13 T cell receptor beta chains below was sequenced from the same sample in a study of shared clonotypes between healthy human individuals. The table came from immunoSEQ multiplex PCR; TCRdb's copy has only in-frame clones and leaves some out. The sample holds 1.5 million to 2.5 million clones, 85% to 95% seen once. As defined, naive CD8 cells were CD45RO-negative and positively selected for CCR7, with terminally differentiated effector memory CD45RA+ cells excluded. Material: naive CD8+ T cells sorted from blood. Receptor source: a man between 18 and 35 years old in good health.

This chain connects TRBV6-6 to TRBJ2-7, with TRBD1 matching over 8 bases. Unmatched junction bases numbered 4, after V lost 0 bases and J lost 0 bases. The CDR3 loop spans 16 amino acids. Germline V gene lookup returns CDR1 MNHNY and CDR2 SVGAGI (reference sequence). For the CDR3, the DNA is TGTGCCAGCAGTTACTCGAGGGACAGGAGCTCCTACGAGCAGTACTTC. Amino acids: CASSYSRDRSSYEQYF.

V is TRBV11-2 and J is TRBJ2-5; D is unclear. The length of the CDR3 is 11 residues. Germline lookup yields CDR1 SGHAT and CDR2 FQNNGV. V was shortened by 1 base and J by 10 bases, with 7 bases between the two germline ends. CDR3 protein: CASSLGLDQYF. The CDR3 bases are TGTGCCAGCAGCTTAGGTCTGGACCAGTACTTC.

The chain is built from TRBV4-1 and TRBJ2-1; the D gene is possibly TRBD2 (6 bases). Deletions cut 3 bases from V and 8 bases from J, with 17 bases between. The CDR3 runs 15 residues. CDR1 is MGHRA, CDR2 YSYEKL, per germline. The CDR3 DNA sequence: TGCGCCAGCAGCCAGACTAGTGTGGACCTATATGAGCAGTTCTTC. The encoded protein is CASSQTSVDLYEQFF.

The chain couples TRBV4-1 to TRBJ2-2, with D tentatively TRBD1 or TRBD2 (6 bases each). Germline CDR1 MGHRA, CDR2 YSYEKL. This CDR3 comprises 17 residues. Trimming cost V 1 base and J 5 bases, with 17 bases left between them. In DNA, the CDR3 is TGCGCCAGCAGCCAAGGGGTAACGGGGGCACGGACCGGGGAGCTGTTTTTT. It is translated as CASSQGVTGARTGELFF.

The chain joins TRBV28 to TRBJ2-1, with D perhaps TRBD2 (6 bases). The germline gives CDR1 MDHEN, CDR2 SYDVKM. The CDR3 sequence is 18 residues long. Trimming took 6 bases from V and 4 from J, leaving 25 bases between them. DNA of the CDR3: TGTGCCAGCAGCGGCGGGACGGAGGGTTTGTGGGGGTACAATGAGCAGTTCTTC. Protein sequence: CASSGGTEGLWGYNEQFF.

The chain uses TRBV5-5 and TRBJ2-7; 7 bases agree with TRBD1. The CDR3 sequence is 14 residues long. Unmatched junction bases numbered 5, after V lost 0 bases and J lost 5 bases. CDR1 is SGHKS, CDR2 YYEKEE, per germline (reference sequence). CDR3 nucleotides: TGTGCCAGCAGCTTGGGACAGGGTGCCGACGAGCAGTACTTC. Translation: CASSLGQGADEQYF.

This clone was recorded only once. At the DNA level, this CDR3 is encoded by other sequences in the same sample as well. The chain couples TRBV5-4 to TRBJ1-6, with D uncertain. Germline assignment: CDR1 SGHNT and CDR2 YYREEE (reference sequence). This CDR3 has 14 residues. V was trimmed by 0 bases and J by 6 bases, leaving 7 bases between them. The CDR3 loop is CASSLAGGNSPLHF. The CDR3 DNA reads as TGTGCCAGCAGCTTGGCCGGCGGTAATTCACCCCTCCACTTT.

The chain couples TRBV2 to TRBJ1-1; tentatively, D is TRBD1 (5 bases). Germline CDR1 reads SNHLY; CDR2 reads FYNNEI. Trimming took off 8 bases at V and 3 bases at J, with 16 bases between the two ends. The CDR3 totals 14 residues. The CDR3 DNA sequence: TGTGCCAGCCCGGGGCGGCCGGCCGACACTGAAGCTTTCTTT. Protein sequence: CASPGRPADTEAFF.

The chain recombines TRBV5-1 with TRBJ2-7, with D possibly TRBD1 on 6 matching bases. This CDR3 spans 12 amino acids. Trimming stripped 4 bases from V and 6 bases from J, with 11 bases between. Looked up from germline, CDR1 is SGHRS and CDR2 is YFSETQ. The CDR3 nucleotides read TGCGCCAGCAGCCCCGGGACAACCGAGCAGTACTTC. This translates into CASSPGTTEQYF.

The V call is TRBV7-9, the J call TRBJ2-5; no clear D gene. This CDR3 region has 11 residues. The germline V and J ends were trimmed by 5 bases and 3 bases, with 4 bases remaining between them. Per the germline V gene, CDR1 is SEHNR and CDR2 is FQNEAQ (reference sequence). The CDR3 here is CASSHKETQYF. The CDR3 DNA is TGTGCCAGCAGCCACAAAGAGACCCAGTACTTC. Using reference TRBV7-9 and TRBJ2-5 for the parts outside the CDR3, the full variable domain is DTGVSQNPRHKITKRGQNVTFRCDPISEHNRLYWYRQTLGQGPEFLTYFQNEAQLEKSRLLSDRFSAERPKGSFSTLEIQRTEQGDSAMYLCASSHKETQYFGPGTRLLVL.

The chain combines TRBV4-1 with TRBJ2-3; TRBD2 aligns across 10 bases. V trimming: 1 base; J trimming: 4 bases; junction bases outside the gene matches: 8. This CDR3 contains 17 residues. CDR1 is MGHRA, CDR2 YSYEKL, per germline. The CDR3 spells CASSQVGLAAPPDTQYF. The CDR3 region has the DNA TGCGCCAGCAGCCAAGTAGGACTAGCGGCCCCCCCAGATACGCAGTATTTT.

This rearrangement joins TRBV5-1 to TRBJ2-7; TRBD1 matches at 9 bases. CDR3 length: 14 amino acids. Germline values: CDR1 SGHRS, CDR2 YFSETQ. Trimming took 6 bases from V and 3 from J; bases not matched to a gene: 7. This CDR3 reads CASTSGTGYYEQYF. CDR3 sequence (DNA): TGCGCCAGCACCTCCGGGACAGGGTACTACGAGCAGTACTTC.

This clone appeared a single time. The genes are TRBV30 and TRBJ2-1, with TRBD2 identical over 7 bases. This CDR3 region has 16 residues. J lost 2 bases, V lost 0 bases, and 7 bases had no gene match. CDR1 is GTSNPN and CDR2 is SVGIG in the germline V gene (reference sequence). The CDR3 nucleotides read TGTGCCTGGAGTGTACGTGGTGGGGGGGCCTACAATGAGCAGTTCTTC. The encoded protein is CAWSVRGGGAYNEQFF. The full variable domain, its missing parts supplied by reference TRBV30 and TRBJ2-1, is SQTIHQWPATLVQPVGSPLSLECTVEGTSNPNLYWYRQAAGRGLQLLFYSVGIGQISSEVPQNLSASRPQDRQFILSSKKLLLSDSGFYLCAWSVRGGGAYNEQFFGPGTRLTVL.